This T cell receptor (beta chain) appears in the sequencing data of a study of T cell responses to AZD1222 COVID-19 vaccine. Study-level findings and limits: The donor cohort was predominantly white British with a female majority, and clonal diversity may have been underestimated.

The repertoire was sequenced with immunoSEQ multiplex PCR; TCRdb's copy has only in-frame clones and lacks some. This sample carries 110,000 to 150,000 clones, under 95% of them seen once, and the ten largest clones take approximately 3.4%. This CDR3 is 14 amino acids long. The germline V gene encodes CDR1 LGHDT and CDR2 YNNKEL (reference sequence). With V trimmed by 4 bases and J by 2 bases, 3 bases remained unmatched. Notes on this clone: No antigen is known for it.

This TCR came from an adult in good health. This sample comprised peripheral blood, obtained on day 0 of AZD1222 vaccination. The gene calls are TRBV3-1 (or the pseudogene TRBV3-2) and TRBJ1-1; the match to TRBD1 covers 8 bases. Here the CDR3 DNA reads TGTGCCAGCAGCCCGGGACAGGCAAACACTGAAGCTTTCTTT. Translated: CASSPGQANTEAFF.